Each of the 20 T cell receptor beta chains below was sequenced from the same sample in a study of blood T cell repertoires in COVID-19. Profiling relied on immunoSEQ multiplex PCR, and the TCRdb table lists in-frame clones only, not all of them. Counted here are around 200,000 clones, 65% to 85% occurring once; the ten biggest clones make up around 8.7%. The source material was peripheral blood. The source of these receptors is a woman aged 50 to 65 with acute or convalescent COVID-19.

This chain connects TRBV19 to TRBJ1-2; no definite D call. Trimming stripped 7 bases from V and 4 bases from J, with 16 bases between. Germline V gene sequence: CDR1 LNHDA, CDR2 SQIVND (reference sequence). This CDR3 has 14 amino acids. This chain's CDR3 is CASTLAGPGYGYTF. For the CDR3, the DNA is TGTGCCAGTACGCTAGCTGGGCCGGGCTATGGCTACACCTTC.

The chain uses TRBV7-2 and TRBJ2-7; 10 bases are shared with TRBD2. CDR3 size: 15 residues. Germline CDR1 reads SGHTA; CDR2 reads FQGNSA. Trimming cost V 5 bases and J 9 bases; bases outside gene matches: 13. In DNA form, the CDR3 reads TGTGCCAGCAGCCCCCATAGCGGGGGGAATACGTGGCAGTACTTC. This gives the protein CASSPHSGGNTWQYF.

The chain has TRBV5-1 and TRBJ2-1; 9 nucleotides line up with TRBD2. Germline V gene sequence: CDR1 SGHRS, CDR2 YFSETQ. The V and J ends lost 6 bases and 6 bases, in that order; junction bases with no gene match: 4. The CDR3 is 13 amino acids. This CDR3 reads CASTIAGANEQFF. CDR3 bases: TGCGCCAGCACCATAGCGGGAGCCAATGAGCAGTTCTTC. The full variable domain, with the rest looked up from reference TRBV5-1 and TRBJ2-1, is KAGVTQTPRYLIKTRGQQVTLSCSPISGHRSVSWYQQTPGQGLQFLFEYFSETQRNKGNFPGRFSGRQFSNSRSEMNVSTLELGDSALYLCASTIAGANEQFFGPGTRLTVL.

The gene calls are TRBV9 and TRBJ1-3; D call uncertain. Trimming cost V 3 bases and J 0 bases, with 7 bases left between them. The CDR3 length is 14 residues. Germline V gene sequence: CDR1 SGDLS, CDR2 YYNGEE. The CDR3 spells CASSDPGSGNTIYF. As DNA, the CDR3 is TGTGCCAGCAGCGATCCGGGCTCTGGAAACACCATATATTTT.

This chain uses TRBV21-1 with TRBJ2-1; TRBD1, the table's D call, lacks a check against the DNA. TRBV21-1 is deemed a pseudogene. The CDR3 runs to 15 residues. CDR3 nucleotides: TGTGCCAGCAGCAAAAGGGGCGCTTACACCAATGAGCAGTTCTTC. As protein: CASSKRGAYTNEQFF.

Here the CDR3 DNA reads TGTGCCAGCTCACCACCCGGGAGACAAGAGACCCAGTACTTC. Protein: CASSPPGRQETQYF. V is TRBV18 and J is TRBJ2-5, with D possibly TRBD2 on 6 matching bases. The CDR3 consists of 14 residues. The germline gives CDR1 KGHSH, CDR2 LQKENI. V was pared by 0 bases and J by 2 bases, with 7 bases between.

The chain employs TRBV18 and TRBJ1-4; D is possibly TRBD1 (5 bases). The germline V gene encodes CDR1 KGHSH and CDR2 LQKENI. This CDR3 spans 15 amino acids. The germline V and J ends were trimmed by 3 bases and 2 bases, with 10 bases remaining between them. CDR3 nucleotides: TGTGCCAGCTCACCGCTGACAGCTACTAATGAAAAACTGTTTTTT. As protein: CASSPLTATNEKLFF.

The chain couples TRBV20-1 to TRBJ2-7, with D tentatively TRBD2 (5 bases). CDR1 and CDR2 (germline): DFQATT, SNEGSKA (reference sequence). This CDR3 region has 15 residues. The V end was cut by 3 bases, the J end by 0 bases, with 15 bases between. Here the CDR3 reads CSASSVRTLSYEQYF. CDR3 coding DNA: TGCAGTGCTAGTAGCGTGAGGACTCTCTCCTACGAGCAGTACTTC.

The chain is built from TRBV2 and TRBJ2-5; maybe TRBD1 (5 bases). The germline V gene has CDR1 SNHLY and CDR2 FYNNEI. The CDR3 has 11 amino acids. V was clipped by 8 bases and J by 3 bases, with 7 bases between them. CDR3 protein: CASGREETQYF. CDR3 bases: TGTGCCAGCGGCAGGGAAGAGACCCAGTACTTC.

This chain links TRBV24-1 with TRBJ2-1; TRBD2 matches at 15 bases. The CDR3 runs to 17 residues. The V gene end was trimmed by 5 bases and the J gene end by 6 bases; junction bases not matched to a gene: 7. CDR1 is KGHDR, CDR2 SFDVKD, per germline. CDR3 nucleotide sequence: TGTGCCACCAGTGGTTACCCGGGACTAGCGGGGGGCAATGAGCAGTTCTTC. Its translation is CATSGYPGLAGGNEQFF.

This clone was found once. The V call is TRBV7-2, the J call TRBJ2-7, with D perhaps TRBD1 (6 bases). V was pared by 2 bases and J by 5 bases, with 10 bases between. CDR3 length equals 13 residues. Germline loops: CDR1 SGHTA, CDR2 FQGNSA. Written as DNA, the CDR3 is TGTGCCAGCAGCTTACTCAGGGGTAACGAGCAGTACTTC. It specifies CASSLLRGNEQYF.

The chain joins TRBV12-3 or TRBV12-4 to TRBJ1-1; no reliable D call. V was clipped by 5 bases and J by 7 bases, with 14 bases between them. The CDR3 spans 13 residues. CDR3 amino acids: CASSPNGAIEAFF. The DNA of the CDR3 is TGTGCCAGCAGTCCCAATGGAGCTATTGAAGCTTTCTTT.

The rearrangement uses TRBV3-1 (or the pseudogene TRBV3-2) and TRBJ2-5; TRBD1 agrees at 8 bases. Looked up from germline, CDR1 is LGHDT and CDR2 is YNNKEL (reference sequence). The CDR3 has 16 amino acids. V lost 2 bases and J lost 7; bases outside the gene matches: 12. The CDR3 loop reads CASSQSDRAQVGTQYF. In nucleotides, the CDR3 is TGTGCCAGCAGCCAATCGGACAGGGCCCAAGTAGGGACCCAGTACTTC.

This rearrangement joins TRBV11-2 to TRBJ2-3; 8 positions match TRBD1. The CDR3 has 14 residues. V lost 5 bases, J lost 7 bases, and 8 bases stayed unmatched. Germline V gene lookup returns CDR1 SGHAT and CDR2 FQNNGV. The CDR3 region is CASSQTTGGNTQYF. The CDR3 DNA sequence: TGTGCCAGCAGCCAAACCACAGGGGGAAATACGCAGTATTTT.

The rearrangement joins TRBV19 to TRBJ1-5; 10 positions match TRBD1. Trimming cost V 4 bases and J 2 bases; bases outside gene matches: 2. The CDR3 is 15 amino acids. From germline, CDR1 is LNHDA and CDR2 SQIVND (reference sequence). CDR3 region: CASSRQGAGNQPQHF. The CDR3 DNA is TGTGCCAGTAGTAGACAGGGGGCTGGCAATCAGCCCCAGCATTTT. Drawing the rest from reference TRBV19 and TRBJ1-5, the complete variable domain is DGGITQSPKYLFRKEGQNVTLSCEQNLNHDAMYWYRQDPGQGLRLIYYSQIVNDFQKGDIAEGYSVSREKKESFPLTVTSAQKNPTAFYLCASSRQGAGNQPQHFGDGTRLSIL.

The CDR3 DNA reads as TGTGCCAGCAGTGATGTGGTAGCCCTCGATGAGCAGTTCTTC. Amino acids: CASSDVVALDEQFF. V gene TRBV2 combines with J gene TRBJ2-1; no firm D call. The CDR3 runs to 14 residues. The germline V gene has CDR1 SNHLY and CDR2 FYNNEI. Trimming removed 3 bases at V and 8 bases at J, with 14 bases between.

In the case of this clone: Other DNA sequences within the sample encode an identical CDR3. J is TRBJ2-3 and V is TRBV7-9; 8 bases line up with TRBD1. The CDR3 has 13 residues. Trimming removed 5 bases from V and 4 bases from J; junction bases left unmatched: 2. Germline V gives CDR1 SEHNR, CDR2 FQNEAQ (reference sequence). The CDR3 loop reads CASSSRGPDTQYF. CDR3 sequence (DNA): TGTGCCAGCAGCAGCAGGGGGCCAGATACGCAGTATTTT.

V and J are TRBV7-2 and TRBJ2-5; D not certain. Trimming removed 5 bases at V and 2 bases at J, with 3 bases between. The germline V gene has CDR1 SGHTA and CDR2 FQGNSA. The CDR3 runs to 11 residues. The CDR3 here is CASSLQETQYF. For the CDR3, the DNA is TGTGCCAGCAGCCTTCAAGAGACCCAGTACTTC.

The rearrangement uses TRBV6-2 or TRBV6-3 and TRBJ2-1, with 7 nucleotides matching TRBD2. Germline-derived CDR1 and CDR2 are MNHEY and SVGEGT. The CDR3 has 15 residues. The trim removed 4 bases at V and 8 bases at J, leaving 11 bases unmatched. Here the CDR3 reads CASSSPGGSGYEQFF. For the CDR3, the DNA is TGTGCCAGCAGTTCTCCAGGCGGGAGCGGGTATGAGCAGTTCTTC.

The J gene is TRBJ1-1, the V gene TRBV19; possibly TRBD1 for D (6 bases). Trimming removed 5 bases at V and 4 bases at J, with 17 bases between. Germline-derived CDR1 and CDR2 are LNHDA and SQIVND (reference sequence). This CDR3 is 15 amino acids long. CDR3 in DNA: TGTGCCAGTAGTCTTCAACAGGGACGGGGCACTGAAGCTTTCTTT. Translated: CASSLQQGRGTEAFF.